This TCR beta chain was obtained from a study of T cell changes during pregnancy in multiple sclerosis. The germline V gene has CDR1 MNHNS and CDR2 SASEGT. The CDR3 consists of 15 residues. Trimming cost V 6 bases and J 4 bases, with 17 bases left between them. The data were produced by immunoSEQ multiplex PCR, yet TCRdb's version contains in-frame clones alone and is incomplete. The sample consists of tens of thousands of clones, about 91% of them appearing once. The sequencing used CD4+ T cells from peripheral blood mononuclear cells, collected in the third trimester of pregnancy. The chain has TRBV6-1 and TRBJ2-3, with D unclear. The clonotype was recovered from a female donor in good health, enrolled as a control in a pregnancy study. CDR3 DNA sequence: TGTGCCAGCAGGGAAATGGGCCTTATCCCAGATACGCAGTATTTT. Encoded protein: CASREMGLIPDTQYF.